These 8 T cell receptor beta chains originate from one sample sequenced in a study of beta chain features in type 1 diabetes. General study results and limits: The study found moderately but significantly shorter TCRB CDR3s in all four CD4+ subsets of Type 1 diabetes patients.

All of the isolated RNA was reverse transcribed, so expressed TCRB transcripts were sequenced. Sequencing was performed with immunoSEQ multiplex PCR; in TCRdb, only in-frame clones are kept and a portion is missing. The sample lists more than 95,000 clones; 17% were seen once. No antigen has been identified for these receptors. Sequencing was carried out using central memory CD4+ T cells from blood. All receptors derive from a young man with type 1 diabetes.

The sample holds many counts of this clone. The chain combines TRBV4-2 with TRBJ2-1; TRBD1 aligns across 7 bases. The CDR3 totals 15 residues. Germline CDR1 is LGHNA and CDR2 is YNFKEQ. After removal of 1 base from V and 6 bases from J, the junction contained 6 bases not matched to a gene. The CDR3 coding sequence is TGTGCCAGCAGCCAAGTAAGGGGGCGCGTCAATGAGCAGTTCTTC. This translates into CASSQVRGRVNEQFF.

The chain is built from TRBV30 and TRBJ2-7; 9 nucleotides match TRBD1. CDR3 length: 14 residues. Trimming cost V 2 bases and J 6 bases; bases outside gene matches: 8. Germline assignment: CDR1 GTSNPN and CDR2 SVGIG (reference sequence). CDR3 nucleotide sequence: TGTGCCTGGAGTCATCGGGACAGGGTATCCGAGCAGTACTTC. Translation gives CAWSHRDRVSEQYF.

A single count supports this clone. The genes are TRBV11-2 and TRBJ2-5, with a weak D call TRBD1 (6 bases). The CDR3 contains 15 residues. Germline values: CDR1 SGHAT, CDR2 FQNNGV. V dropped 5 bases and J dropped 2 bases, with 15 bases sitting between them. The CDR3 DNA sequence: TGTGCCAGCAGCCAGTGGGGACAACAACAAGAGACCCAGTACTTC. It codes for CASSQWGQQQETQYF. The full variable domain, with the rest looked up from reference TRBV11-2 and TRBJ2-5, is EAGVAQSPRYKIIEKRQSVAFWCNPISGHATLYWYQQILGQGPKLLIQFQNNGVVDDSQLPKDRFSAERLKGVDSTLKIQPAKLEDSAVYLCASSQWGQQQETQYFGPGTRLLVL.

The table lists this clone with a few counts. V usage is TRBV11-3 and J usage is TRBJ2-5; D gene unclear. Per germline, CDR1 SGHNT and CDR2 YENEEA. Trimming removed 3 bases at V and 4 bases at J, with 9 bases between. This CDR3 has 13 residues. The DNA of the CDR3 is TGTGCCAGCAGCTTGCCGGGCGCAGAGACCCAGTACTTC. Amino acids: CASSLPGAETQYF.

The chain couples TRBV5-6 to TRBJ2-5; 8 bases fit TRBD2. Trimming at V came to 3 bases and at J to 1 base, leaving 8 bases not matched to a gene. The CDR3 consists of 16 residues. Germline V CDR1 and CDR2: SGHDT, YYEEEE. CDR3 amino acids: CASSSLSSGFQETQYF. Written as DNA, the CDR3 is TGTGCCAGCAGCTCTCTTTCTAGCGGGTTCCAAGAGACCCAGTACTTC.

This clone was counted at least ten times. The chain joins TRBV2 to TRBJ1-1; the match to TRBD1 covers 7 bases. J gave up 0 bases and V 7 bases, and 5 bases lay outside the gene matches. This CDR3 is built from 14 residues. The germline gives CDR1 SNHLY, CDR2 FYNNEI. CDR3 residues: CASKDRWMNTEAFF. CDR3 sequence (DNA): TGTGCCAGCAAGGACAGGTGGATGAACACTGAAGCTTTCTTT.

The chain joins TRBV7-3 to TRBJ2-7; no firm D call. The CDR3 loop spans 14 amino acids. Germline assignment: CDR1 SGHTA and CDR2 FQGTGA. V dropped 5 bases and J dropped 6 bases, with 17 bases sitting between them. Written as DNA, the CDR3 is TGTGCCAGCAGCCCAACGTCCCTTTACAGCGAGCAGTACTTC. Amino acids: CASSPTSLYSEQYF.

This clone was counted only a few times. The V call is TRBV11-2, the J call TRBJ2-5, with TRBD2 matching over 10 bases. J gave up 1 base and V 1 base, and 6 bases lay outside the gene matches. The CDR3 covers 17 residues. CDR1 SGHAT and CDR2 FQNNGV come from the germline V gene. This chain's CDR3 is CASSLGLAGVLQETQYF. The CDR3 DNA sequence: TGTGCCAGCAGCTTAGGGCTAGCGGGGGTGCTCCAAGAGACCCAGTACTTC. The full variable domain, its missing parts supplied by reference TRBV11-2 and TRBJ2-5, is EAGVAQSPRYKIIEKRQSVAFWCNPISGHATLYWYQQILGQGPKLLIQFQNNGVVDDSQLPKDRFSAERLKGVDSTLKIQPAKLEDSAVYLCASSLGLAGVLQETQYFGPGTRLLVL.